The source of this T cell receptor beta chain is a study of CD8+CD57+ T cells in acquired aplastic anemia. This clonotype has more than one count but fewer than ten. Investigators profiled TCR beta VDJ and CDR3 from genomic DNA template. MiXCR, run by TCRdb on the reads, gives a single entry per CDR3 protein. The sample lists hundreds of thousands of distinct CDR3 sequences, roughly 34% occurring once. CD8+CD57+ cell expansion, shown by flow cytometry, had occurred in the patients selected for sequencing. There are 14 residues in the CDR3. The junction had 5 bases not matched to a gene; V was cut back by 6 bases and J by 8 bases. Per the germline V gene, CDR1 is SGHTA and CDR2 is FQGTGA.

The rearrangement uses TRBV7-3 and TRBJ2-1, with TRBD2 matching 12 bases. The receptor's source is a human donor with aplastic anemia. The sequenced sample was sorted CD4+, CD8+, or CD8+CD57+ T cells (not recorded which) from PBMCs. In DNA, the CDR3 is TGTGCCAGCAGACCGGGACTAGCGGGTGATGAGCAGTTCTTC. Amino acids: CASRPGLAGDEQFF.